These 16 T cell receptor beta chains were all obtained from the same sample, sequenced in a study of OX40 agonist ivuxolimab in advanced cancers. Assay used: immunoSEQ multiplex PCR; TCRdb lists only in-frame clones, some missing. Of about 45,000 clones listed, roughly 82% are singletons. The specimen was CD4+ or CD8+ T cells sorted from blood, collected in a trial of the OX40 agonist ivuxolimab. Receptors were obtained from an adult with an advanced solid tumor such as melanoma, head and neck, liver or kidney cancer.

The chain combines TRBV2 with TRBJ2-7; D is possibly TRBD1 (6 bases). The CDR3 spans 15 residues. Germline-derived CDR1 and CDR2 are SNHLY and FYNNEI. With 3 bases removed from V and 2 bases from J, the gap between germline ends came to 14 bases. In nucleotides, the CDR3 is TGTGCCAGCAGTGAGGGTCGGACAGCGACCTACGAGCAGTACTTC. It translates to CASSEGRTATYEQYF. Supplemented by reference TRBV2 and TRBJ2-7, the full variable domain reads EPEVTQTPSHQVTQMGQEVILRCVPISNHLYFYWYRQILGQKVEFLVSFYNNEISEKSEIFDDQFSVERPDGSNFTLKIRSTKLEDSAMYFCASSEGRTATYEQYFGPGTRLTVT.

This rearrangement joins TRBV13 to TRBJ1-3; weak D call: TRBD1 (6 bases). CDR1 and CDR2 (germline): PRHDT, FYEKMQ (reference sequence). The CDR3 sequence is 15 residues long. V was clipped by 5 bases and J by 2 bases, with 13 bases between them. The CDR3 sequence: CASSPRGGTGNTIYF. The CDR3 DNA reads TGTGCCAGCAGCCCCAGAGGGGGGACTGGAAACACCATATATTTT.

A note on this clone: Within the sample, other DNA sequences also encode this same CDR3. V usage is TRBV13 and J usage is TRBJ2-2; TRBD2 is a possible D gene (5 bases). Looked up from germline, CDR1 is PRHDT and CDR2 is FYEKMQ (reference sequence). V lost 5 bases and J 5 bases, leaving 6 bases between the germline ends. The CDR3 consists of 12 residues. The CDR3 loop is CASSPGTGELFF. Written as DNA, the CDR3 is TGTGCCAGCAGCCCGGGAACCGGGGAGCTGTTTTTT.

The chain recombines TRBV11-3 with TRBJ2-1, with a weak D call TRBD2 (6 bases). The CDR3 contains 15 residues. With 2 bases removed from V and 4 bases from J, the gap between germline ends came to 12 bases. CDR1 SGHNT and CDR2 YENEEA come from the germline V gene. CDR3 region: CASSLSLAYYNEQFF. The CDR3 DNA reads as TGTGCCAGCAGCTTATCCCTAGCGTATTACAATGAGCAGTTCTTC.

The sample holds one count of this clone. This chain uses TRBV2 with TRBJ1-5; unclear D gene. The V and J ends lost 7 bases and 7 bases respectively, with 11 bases between them. CDR1 and CDR2 from the germline V gene are SNHLY and FYNNEI. The CDR3 spans 12 residues. The CDR3 is CASNIGVQPQHF. In DNA, the CDR3 is TGTGCCAGCAACATTGGGGTACAGCCCCAGCATTTT.

This clone came up a few times. This rearrangement joins TRBV5-4 to TRBJ2-7; the D is unclear. Between the trimmed V and J ends, which lost 0 bases and 3 bases, there was a span of 10 bases. CDR1 SGHNT and CDR2 YYREEE come from the germline V gene (reference sequence). The CDR3 has 14 amino acids. CDR3 bases: TGTGCCAGCAGCTTGGGGGTGGGCAACTACGAGCAGTACTTC. Its translation is CASSLGVGNYEQYF.

This sequence joins TRBV29-1 and TRBJ1-2, with D unresolved. V was shortened by 3 bases and J by 4 bases, with 9 bases between the two germline ends. Per germline, CDR1 SQVTM and CDR2 ANQGSEA. The CDR3 loop spans 12 amino acids. CDR3: CSVEREPYGYTF. CDR3 coding DNA: TGCAGCGTTGAGAGGGAGCCCTATGGCTACACCTTC.

This clone was seen once. The chain joins TRBV5-4 to TRBJ2-7; D is perhaps TRBD1 (6 bases). CDR3 length: 15 residues. CDR1 is SGHNT, CDR2 YYREEE, per germline (reference sequence). The V end was cut by 0 bases, the J end by 0 bases, with 10 bases between. This CDR3 reads CASSLEGHGSYEQYF. The CDR3, as DNA: TGTGCCAGCAGCTTGGAGGGACACGGCTCCTACGAGCAGTACTTC. The complete variable domain, with remaining parts taken from reference TRBV5-4 and TRBJ2-7, reads ETGVTQSPTHLIKTRGQQVTLRCSSQSGHNTVSWYQQALGQGPQFIFQYYREEENGRGNFPPRFSGLQFPNYSSELNVNALELDDSALYLCASSLEGHGSYEQYFGPGTRLTVT.

The V gene is TRBV10-2, the J gene TRBJ2-7; 10 bases agree with TRBD1. Trimming took 3 bases from V and 3 from J; bases not matched to a gene: 2. The CDR3 runs 14 residues. The germline V gene encodes CDR1 WSHSY and CDR2 SAAADI. Here the CDR3 reads CASSEGTGDYEQYF. The CDR3 DNA follows: TGCGCCAGCAGTGAAGGGACAGGGGACTACGAGCAGTACTTC.

The chain links TRBV6-4 to TRBJ2-1, with 13 bases lining up with TRBD2. J gave up 4 bases and V 0 bases, and 6 bases lay outside the gene matches. The germline V gene encodes CDR1 MRHNA and CDR2 SNTAGT. CDR3 length: 18 amino acids. CDR3 residues: CASSDSYGTSGAYNEQFF. In DNA form, the CDR3 reads TGTGCCAGCAGTGACTCCTACGGGACTAGCGGGGCGTACAATGAGCAGTTCTTC.

This clone was observed a handful of times. The chain couples TRBV6-5 to TRBJ1-1; possibly TRBD1 for D (6 bases). Trimming took off 6 bases at V and 0 bases at J, with 8 bases between the two ends. Germline loops: CDR1 MNHEY, CDR2 SVGAGI. This CDR3 has 13 residues. The CDR3 nucleotides read TGTGCCAGCAGGACAGGCATGAACACTGAAGCTTTCTTT. It codes for CASRTGMNTEAFF.

The chain employs TRBV19 and TRBJ2-7, with D possibly TRBD1 on 5 matching bases. The CDR3 totals 14 residues. The ends were cut back, 3 bases at V and 0 bases at J, with 9 bases in the middle. The V gene's germline CDR1 is LNHDA and CDR2 SQIVND (reference sequence). The CDR3 spells CASSMQGVSYEQYF. Here the CDR3 DNA reads TGTGCCAGTAGTATGCAGGGCGTCTCCTACGAGCAGTACTTC.

V and J are TRBV9 and TRBJ2-7, with 9 bases matching TRBD2. This CDR3 region has 15 residues. The germline V gene encodes CDR1 SGDLS and CDR2 YYNGEE. J was trimmed by 2 bases and V by 4 bases; bases with no gene match: 7. CDR3 DNA: TGTGCCAGCAGCCCAAGACTAGCGGTTACCTACGAGCAGTACTTC. Translation gives CASSPRLAVTYEQYF.

The V call is TRBV7-9, the J call TRBJ1-2; D uncertain. CDR3 length: 14 amino acids. V lost 6 bases, J lost 1 base, and 12 bases lay in between. Germline V CDR1 and CDR2: SEHNR, FQNEAQ (reference sequence). CDR3 coding DNA: TGTGCCAGCAGTACCCTGGTGGGTAACTATGGCTACACCTTC. This encodes CASSTLVGNYGYTF.

The chain joins TRBV4-1 to TRBJ1-1; 8 bases agree with TRBD1. CDR1 MGHRA and CDR2 YSYEKL come from the germline V gene. The CDR3 is 18 residues long. V shed 0 bases, J shed 0 bases, and the junction held 9 bases outside the gene matches. The CDR3 spells CASSQEITGGFLNTEAFF. CDR3 DNA sequence: TGCGCCAGCAGCCAAGAGATTACAGGGGGATTTTTGAACACTGAAGCTTTCTTT.

V is TRBV5-6 and J is TRBJ1-6; D is uncertain. The V end was cut by 2 bases, the J end by 0 bases, with 3 bases between. This CDR3 is built from 14 residues. Germline loops: CDR1 SGHDT, CDR2 YYEEEE. CDR3 region: CASSFSSYNSPLHF. Here the CDR3 DNA reads TGTGCCAGCAGCTTTAGCTCCTATAATTCACCCCTCCACTTT.